This TCR beta chain is drawn from a study of cytotoxic CD8 clonotypes in ibrutinib-treated CLL (dated by TCRdb to about 2021). Describing the broader study: The cohort included around 15 treatment-naive and some twelve relapsed/refractory patients; about 18 were IGHV unmutated. Longitudinal samples were obtainable from about 30% of the roughly 86 participants in the trial. Response samples were taken after a median of 12 months on treatment, ranging from about 6 to 40 months. Cryopreserved peripheral blood mononuclear cells were obtained before treatment, at response, and at either sustained remission or disease progression. Patients were still on ibrutinib when every remission and progressive disease sample was collected. On average, each sample had approximately 250,000 productive templates and approximately 100,000 productive rearrangements. Responses were partial in approximately 24 patients and complete in 2; after median around 66 months follow-up, some 15 stayed in remission and roughly twelve progressed. Results and caveats for the whole study, not just this receptor: Clonality rose at ibrutinib response, remained stable during sustained remission, and dropped back toward baseline at progression. Sampling times were not matched between patients in sustained remission and patients whose disease was progressing, and lymph node repertoires were not examined. Baseline clonality was found to be higher than that of age-matched healthy donors and was strongly correlated with circulating CD8+ T-cell counts. Public clonotypes were rare and either shrank or stayed stable during treatment, and the rise in clonality at ibrutinib response reflected expansion of private clonotypes.

The V and J ends are trimmed by 3 bases and 1 base, leaving 1 base between them. There are 12 amino acids in the CDR3, from cysteine to phenylalanine inclusive. Kept here is only the CDR3 DNA, which spans 36 bases and is read in frame from base 1. The germline V gene (reference sequence) provides CDR1 SEHNR and CDR2 FQNEAQ. A note on this clone: Its antigen remains unidentified. No per-base quality is available; no much larger clone lies one base away. The identical CDR3 is also encoded by other nucleotide sequences in the sample.

For TCR beta library preparation, roughly 2 micrograms of genomic DNA were extracted from the cryopreserved PBMCs. High-throughput TCR beta sequencing was performed on longitudinal blood samples from CLL patients receiving ibrutinib monotherapy. The patients took part in an open-label, single-center phase 2 trial of ibrutinib monotherapy. Each clonotype received, on average, approximately 9.9x coverage in deep resolution sequencing performed on a MiSeq, where the target depth lay between 1 in 1 million and 1 in 200,000 T cells. TCR beta libraries were generated with the immunoSEQ hsTCRB Kit. The study's own analysis went as follows. The data were analyzed with ImmunoSEQ Analyzer and ImmunoSEQ Data Assistant, and V, D and J gene assignments followed IMGT definitions. Clonality, which ranges from 0 to 1, was calculated as one minus the normalized Shannon entropy of productive rearrangement frequencies. Public clonotype analysis was restricted to overrepresented clonotypes comprising at least 0.05% of each patient's repertoire. About a dozen repertoires from age-matched healthy donors, obtained from immuneACCESS, served as clonality controls. TCRdb took this table from immuneACCESS and kept in-frame rearrangements with V and J called. Such tables lack part of the clones; where checked against another copy, unresolved V genes explain under half of the gap, and the rest is unexplained. The V and J calls and clone size were taken over from that table, and D and trimming were inferred from the DNA. The sample table contains around 330,000 clones; only one count was recorded for 67% of them. About 5.9% of the sample belongs to the ten largest clones.

The TCR originated in a human donor with chronic lymphocytic leukemia. This sample comprised PBMCs, obtained after 36 months of ibrutinib treatment. The chain is encoded by TRBV7-9 joined to TRBJ2-1; the D gene is unclear. The CDR3 is CASSLSYNEQFF. The bases read TGTGCCAGCAGCTTGTCCTACAATGAGCAGTTCTTC.